The entry below describes one T cell receptor (beta chain). Antigen unknown. Trimming stripped 2 bases from V and 6 bases from J, with 16 bases between. The CDR3 covers 15 residues. CDR1 SGHRS and CDR2 YFSETQ come from the germline V gene. This record belongs to a study of graft-versus-host responses after intestinal transplantation. Study-wide results and caveats: Early post-transplant HvG declines tracked with peak circulating GvH clone levels.

Method: immunoSEQ multiplex PCR; TCRdb's copy keeps in-frame clones and lacks some. The table includes tens of thousands of clones, over 85% detected once. The sequenced sample was unstimulated CD8+ T cells sorted from spleen or lymph node cells, obtained before transplant. The chain uses TRBV5-1 and TRBJ2-3, with a tentative D call TRBD2 (6 bases). This TCR was sampled from a human donor who was the organ donor for an intestinal transplant. The CDR3 sequence: CASSFSGVGVDTQYF. The CDR3, as DNA: TGCGCCAGCAGCTTTAGCGGTGTCGGGGTGGATACGCAGTATTTT.